These T cell receptor beta chains were read from a single sample in a study of blood T cell repertoires in COVID-19. Sequenced by immunoSEQ multiplex PCR; TCRdb stores in-frame clones only, minus some. The sample consists of hundreds of thousands of clones, roughly 90% of them appearing once. Sequencing was done on a sample of peripheral blood. The receptor source for this set is a man in his forties with acute or convalescent COVID-19. The CDR3 runs from the conserved cysteine through the conserved F or W. A D gene is named only where the DNA matches it firmly. Size values are once, few and many counts, or a class for expanded clones, and some rows have none.

V: TRBV9; size: NA; length: 15; J: TRBJ2-1; D: TRBD2; DNA: TGTGCCAGCAGCGTAGACGGCGGGGGGCTGTGGGAGCAGTTCTTC; CDR3: CASSVDGGGLWEQFF
V: TRBV5-1; size: NA; length: 14; J: TRBJ1-3; D: NA; DNA: TGCGCCAGCAGCCAGACTAGGGGTGGAAACACCATATATTTT; CDR3: CASSQTRGGNTIYF
V: TRBV27; size: NA; length: 14; J: TRBJ2-5; D: TRBD1; DNA: TGTGCCAGCAGCTTTCAGGGGGTCGGTGAGACCCAGTACTTC; CDR3: CASSFQGVGETQYF
V: TRBV18; size: once; length: 16; J: TRBJ2-3; D: TRBD1; DNA: TGTGCCAGCTCAACGATCGGGACAGGGGGCACAGATACGCAGTATTTT; CDR3: CASSTIGTGGTDTQYF
V: TRBV7-8; size: NA; length: 14; J: TRBJ1-2; D: TRBD1; DNA: TGTGCCAGCAGCCGAGCTGGGACAGGGGTTGGCTACACCTTC; CDR3: CASSRAGTGVGYTF
V: TRBV27; size: NA; length: 14; J: TRBJ1-5; D: TRBD1; DNA: TGTGCCAGCAGTCAGGACAGGGGTCATCAGCCCCAGCATTTT; CDR3: CASSQDRGHQPQHF
V: TRBV5-1; size: once; length: 17; J: TRBJ2-7; D: NA; DNA: TGCGCCAGCAGCTTGGGGAGCCTCGATAGTATCGGCTACGAGCAGTACTTC; CDR3: CASSLGSLDSIGYEQYF
V: TRBV7-8; size: few; length: 18; J: TRBJ2-6; D: NA; DNA: TGTGCCAGCAGCCCCCGGGCGCGGGTGAGCTCTGGGGCCAACGTCCTGACTTTC; CDR3: CASSPRARVSSGANVLTF
V: TRBV5-5; size: NA; length: 18; J: TRBJ2-1; D: NA; DNA: TGTGCCAGCAGCTTAGCCCCGGGCAGGGTGGGAAGTTACAATGAGCAGTTCTTC; CDR3: CASSLAPGRVGSYNEQFF
V: TRBV6-2/TRBV6-3; size: NA; length: 17; J: TRBJ1-2; D: TRBD1; DNA: TGTGCCAGCAGTCGCTCCGGGACAGGGGGCCTGGGTGATGGCTACACCTTC; CDR3: CASSRSGTGGLGDGYTF
V: TRBV13; size: NA; length: 16; J: TRBJ2-3; D: TRBD1; DNA: TGTGCCAGCAGCCAACAGGGGACGTTATGGACAGATACGCAGTATTTT; CDR3: CASSQQGTLWTDTQYF
V: TRBV4-1; size: NA; length: 16; J: TRBJ2-3; D: TRBD2; DNA: TGCGCCAGCAGCGAGACACTAGCGAGGATGGGAGATACGCAGTATTTT; CDR3: CASSETLARMGDTQYF
V: TRBV6-5; size: NA; length: 15; J: TRBJ2-7; D: TRBD2; DNA: TGTGCCAGCACCGTGCTGGCGGGGGGGTCGGAAGAGCAGTACTTC; CDR3: CASTVLAGGSEEQYF
V: TRBV7-8; size: once; length: 16; J: TRBJ1-1; D: TRBD1; DNA: TGTGCCAGCAGCCGAATCACCGGGACAGAGAACACTGAAGCTTTCTTT; CDR3: CASSRITGTENTEAFF
V: TRBV21-1; size: NA; length: 14; J: TRBJ1-5; D: NA; DNA: TGTGCCAGCAGCAAAGATATCTGTAATCAGCCCCAGCATTTT; CDR3: CASSKDICNQPQHF
V: TRBV7-3; size: few; length: 14; J: TRBJ2-5; D: TRBD1; DNA: TGTGCCAGCAGCTTAGGGACAGACCAAGAGACCCAGTACTTC; CDR3: CASSLGTDQETQYF
V: TRBV20-1; size: NA; length: 11; J: TRBJ1-5; D: NA; DNA: TGCAGCGCGTCCGGAGATCAGCCCCAGCATTTT; CDR3: CSASGDQPQHF
V: TRBV9; size: NA; length: 13; J: TRBJ2-7; D: NA; DNA: TGTGCCAGCAGTCCTTCAGGGCGGAACGAGCAGTACTTC; CDR3: CASSPSGRNEQYF
V: TRBV10-3; size: NA; length: 15; J: TRBJ2-2; D: NA; DNA: TGTGCCATCAGTGAGAACAGGGTTGACACCGGGGAGCTGTTTTTT; CDR3: CAISENRVDTGELFF
V: TRBV9; size: once; length: 15; J: TRBJ1-2; D: TRBD1; DNA: TGTGCCAGCAGCGCCCACGTGACAGGGACGGAAGGCTACACCTTC; CDR3: CASSAHVTGTEGYTF
V: TRBV20-1; size: NA; length: 17; J: TRBJ1-2; D: NA; DNA: TGCAGTGCTAGTCAAGGCCCTTCACTTGCTCGGGACTATGGCTACACCTTC; CDR3: CSASQGPSLARDYGYTF
V: TRBV19; size: NA; length: 15; J: TRBJ2-7; D: TRBD1; DNA: TGTGCCAGTAGTACGCGGACAGGGATCTCCTACGAGCAGTACTTC; CDR3: CASSTRTGISYEQYF